This T cell receptor beta chain was identified during a study of Graves' ophthalmopathy and Graves' hyperthyroidism. Study overall: Stable hyperthyroidism meant no progression to ophthalmopathy within 18 months of follow-up. Study-level results: A model built from 13 signatures distinguished ophthalmopathy from stable hyperthyroidism with around 91% sensitivity and about 84% specificity.

The sample holds many counts of this clonotype. Its specificity is unknown. TCR beta CDR3 regions were amplified from RNA transcripts. The first-round RT-PCR employed HTBI primers together with the Qiagen OneStep RT-PCR kit. A multiplex PCR was then performed as the second round. A single record per CDR3 protein comes from TCRdb applying MiXCR to the multiplex PCR reads. The table lists around 1,000,000 distinct CDR3 sequences, about 36% of them singletons. This clonotype was sampled from an adult man with Graves' hyperthyroidism. The specimen sequenced was peripheral blood or thyroid tissue (not recorded which).

The CDR3 reads CATSDRDPNQPQHF. The DNA of the CDR3 is TGTGCCACCAGTGACAGGGACCCCAATCAGCCCCAGCATTTT. This rearrangement joins TRBV24-1 to TRBJ1-5, with a weak D call TRBD1 (5 bases). This CDR3 is 14 amino acids long. Germline lookup yields CDR1 KGHDR and CDR2 SFDVKD. The V end lost 4 bases, the J end lost 3 bases, and 9 bases lay between the germline ends.